This TCR beta chain derives from a study of CXCR3-negative and CXCR3-positive naive CD8 T cells. The study, taken as a whole, reports: Greater hydrophobicity was found in TRB CDR3s of CXCR3-positive naive cells than of CXCR3-negative naive cells.

Libraries were UMI-labeled 5' RACE TRB cDNA. Reprocessing the 5' RACE reads, TCRdb reports a single entry for every CDR3 protein and omits DNA. The listing records some 7,600 distinct CDR3 sequences. On this clonotype itself: The antigen is undetermined.

This CDR3 is 16 amino acids long. Per germline, CDR1 SGHRS and CDR2 YFSETQ. The material sequenced was naive CXCR3+ CD8+ T cells from blood. Subset here: CD45RO-CCR7+CD27+CD95- naive CD8+ T cells expressing CXCR3 (TNR3+). This TCR came from a human donor in good health. Some clones in this sample may be carry-over from other donors' samples. V gene TRBV5-1 combines with J gene TRBJ2-1; TCRdb indicates TRBD1, and absent DNA this call remains unverified. CDR3: CASSADGQALWDEQFF.